One and the same sample provided the 9 T cell receptor beta chains below, sequenced in a study of blood T cell repertoires in COVID-19. Repertoires were generated with immunoSEQ multiplex PCR, while TCRdb's copy carries only in-frame clones and drops some. Among under 300,000 clones listed, around 90% were seen once. The sample was PBMCs or T cells enriched from blood (not recorded which). The receptors stem from a woman aged 40 to 50 who had recovered from COVID-19.

The V and J genes are TRBV6-1 and TRBJ2-1; TRBD2 matches 7 bases. V was pared by 0 bases and J by 8 bases, with 7 bases of the junction left unmatched. This CDR3 is 15 amino acids long. Germline V gene sequence: CDR1 MNHNS, CDR2 SASEGT. This chain's CDR3 is CASSEAGGFWDEQFF. CDR3 DNA sequence: TGTGCCAGCAGTGAAGCGGGGGGGTTTTGGGATGAGCAGTTCTTC.

This clone has just a few counts. V and J are TRBV19 and TRBJ2-5, with 11 bases identical to TRBD2. CDR1 and CDR2 from the germline V gene are LNHDA and SQIVND (reference sequence). This CDR3 region has 15 residues. J lost 5 bases, V lost 6 bases, and 8 bases had no gene match. CDR3 bases: TGTGCCAGTAGCCTGACTAGCGGGGCTAGGGAGACCCAGTACTTC. It encodes CASSLTSGARETQYF.

This clone occurred a few times. The rearrangement joins TRBV7-3 to TRBJ2-2; tentative D call: TRBD1 (6 bases). Trimming took 3 bases from V and 5 from J, leaving 10 bases between them. Per germline, CDR1 SGHTA and CDR2 FQGTGA. This CDR3 has 14 residues. CDR3 bases: TGTGCCAGCAGCTTGATACAGGGTACCGGGGAGCTGTTTTTT. Translating gives CASSLIQGTGELFF.

The rearrangement links TRBV2 to TRBJ2-1; TRBD2 matches at 11 bases. V trimming: 7 bases; J trimming: 7 bases; junction bases outside the gene matches: 9. The CDR3 has 15 residues. Germline CDR1 reads SNHLY; CDR2 reads FYNNEI. CDR3 bases: TGTGCCAGCACTCAGACTAGCGGGGTTGGAAATGAGCAGTTCTTC. Translating gives CASTQTSGVGNEQFF. The whole variable domain, remainder taken from reference TRBV2 and TRBJ2-1, is EPEVTQTPSHQVTQMGQEVILRCVPISNHLYFYWYRQILGQKVEFLVSFYNNEISEKSEIFDDQFSVERPDGSNFTLKIRSTKLEDSAMYFCASTQTSGVGNEQFFGPGTRLTVL.

The chain employs TRBV7-9 and TRBJ1-2; D may be TRBD1 (6 bases). V was trimmed by 6 bases and J by 8 bases, leaving 13 bases between them. Germline lookup yields CDR1 SEHNR and CDR2 FQNEAQ (reference sequence). The CDR3 is 12 amino acids. Here the CDR3 reads CASSTGMGGYTF. The CDR3 DNA reads TGTGCCAGCAGTACAGGGATGGGGGGCTACACCTTC.

The chain uses TRBV27 and TRBJ1-1; the match to TRBD1 covers 11 bases. V lost 6 bases, J lost 7 bases, and 7 bases stayed unmatched. Looked up from germline, CDR1 is MNHEY and CDR2 is SMNVEV (reference sequence). The CDR3 consists of 14 residues. The DNA for the CDR3 is TGTGCCAGCAGGCCCTGGGGACAGGGGGGTGAAGCTTTCTTT. Protein: CASRPWGQGGEAFF.

This chain connects TRBV3-1 (or the pseudogene TRBV3-2) to TRBJ1-3, with D unresolved. V was cut by 3 bases and J by 2 bases, with 11 bases left in between. The germline V gene encodes CDR1 LGHDT and CDR2 YNNKEL (reference sequence). CDR3 length: 15 amino acids. The CDR3 is CASSQGGLTGNTIYF. Here the CDR3 DNA reads TGTGCCAGCAGCCAGGGAGGGCTCACTGGAAACACCATATATTTT.

As to this clone: Mismatch with germline at one junction end may stem from a read error. The CDR3, as DNA: TGTGCCAGCAGTTTTCCCCAGCGGGAGGGCCAAAAGACCCAGTACTTC. Protein: CASSFPQREGQKTQYF. The chain combines TRBV6-5 with TRBJ2-5, with 10 nucleotides matching TRBD2. Per the germline V gene, CDR1 is MNHEY and CDR2 is SVGAGI. The CDR3 consists of 16 residues.

This clone was observed once. The chain combines TRBV19 with TRBJ2-1, with TRBD1 identical over 7 bases. The CDR3 runs 14 residues. Germline V CDR1 and CDR2: LNHDA, SQIVND (reference sequence). V lost 4 bases and J lost 6; bases outside the gene matches: 6. The CDR3 here is CASSTTDRFNEQFF. The CDR3 DNA sequence: TGTGCCAGTAGTACGACGGACAGGTTCAATGAGCAGTTCTTC.